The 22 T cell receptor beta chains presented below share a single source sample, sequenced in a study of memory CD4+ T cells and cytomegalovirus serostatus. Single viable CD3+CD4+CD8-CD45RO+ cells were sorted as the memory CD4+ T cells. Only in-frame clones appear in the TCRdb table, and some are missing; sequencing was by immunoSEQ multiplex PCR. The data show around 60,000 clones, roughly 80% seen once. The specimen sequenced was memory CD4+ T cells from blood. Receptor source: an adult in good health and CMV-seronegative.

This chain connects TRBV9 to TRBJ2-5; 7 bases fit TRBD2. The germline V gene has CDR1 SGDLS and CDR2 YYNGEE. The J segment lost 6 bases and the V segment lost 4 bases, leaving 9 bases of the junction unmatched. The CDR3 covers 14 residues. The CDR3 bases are TGTGCCAGCAGCCCCCGAGCGGGGATACAGACCCAGTACTTC. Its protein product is CASSPRAGIQTQYF. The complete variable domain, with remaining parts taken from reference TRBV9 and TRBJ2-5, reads DSGVTQTPKHLITATGQRVTLRCSPRSGDLSVYWYQQSLDQGLQFLIQYYNGEERAKGNILERFSAQQFPDLHSELNLSSLELGDSALYFCASSPRAGIQTQYFGPGTRLLVL.

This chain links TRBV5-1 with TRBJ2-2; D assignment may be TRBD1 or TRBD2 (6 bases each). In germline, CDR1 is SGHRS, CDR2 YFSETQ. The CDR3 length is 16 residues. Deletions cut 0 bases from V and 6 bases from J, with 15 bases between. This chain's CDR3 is CASSLGGGGNAGELFF. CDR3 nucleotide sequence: TGCGCCAGCAGCTTGGGCGGAGGGGGAAACGCCGGGGAGCTGTTTTTT.

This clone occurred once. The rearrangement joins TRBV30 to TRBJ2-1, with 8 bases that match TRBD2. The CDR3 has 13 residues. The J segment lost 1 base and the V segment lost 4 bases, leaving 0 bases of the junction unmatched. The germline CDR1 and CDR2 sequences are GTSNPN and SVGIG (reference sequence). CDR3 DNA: TGTGCCTGGACTAGCGGGTCCTACAATGAGCAGTTCTTC. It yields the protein CAWTSGSYNEQFF.

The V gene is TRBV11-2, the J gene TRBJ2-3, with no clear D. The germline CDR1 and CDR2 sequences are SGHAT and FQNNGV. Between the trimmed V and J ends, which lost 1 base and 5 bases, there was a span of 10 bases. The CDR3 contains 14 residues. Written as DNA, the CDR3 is TGTGCCAGCAGCTTAGGTTCGCCGGGAGATACGCAGTATTTT. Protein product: CASSLGSPGDTQYF.

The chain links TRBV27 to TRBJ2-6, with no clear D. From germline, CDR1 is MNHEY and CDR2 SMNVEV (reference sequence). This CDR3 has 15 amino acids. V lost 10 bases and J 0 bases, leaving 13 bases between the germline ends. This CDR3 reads CAKKLWGSGANVLTF. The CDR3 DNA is TGTGCCAAGAAGTTATGGGGCTCTGGGGCCAACGTCCTGACTTTC.

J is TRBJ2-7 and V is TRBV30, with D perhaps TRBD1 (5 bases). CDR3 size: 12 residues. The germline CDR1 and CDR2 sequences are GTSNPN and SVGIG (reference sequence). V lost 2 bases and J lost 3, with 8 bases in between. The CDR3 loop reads CAWSQGNYEQYF. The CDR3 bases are TGTGCCTGGAGTCAGGGTAACTACGAGCAGTACTTC.

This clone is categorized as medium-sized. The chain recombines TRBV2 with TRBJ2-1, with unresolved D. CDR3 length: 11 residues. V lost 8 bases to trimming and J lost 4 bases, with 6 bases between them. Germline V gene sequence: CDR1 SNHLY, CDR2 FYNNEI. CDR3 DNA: TGTGCCAGCTCTCCGTACAATGAGCAGTTCTTC. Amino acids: CASSPYNEQFF.

This CDR3 reads CASSAAGQGGSYEQYF. Here the CDR3 DNA reads TGTGCCAGTAGTGCCGCCGGACAGGGTGGATCCTACGAGCAGTACTTC. The V gene is TRBV19, the J gene TRBJ2-7, with TRBD1 identical over 8 bases. Germline V gene data show CDR1 as LNHDA and CDR2 as SQIVND (reference sequence). This CDR3 has 16 amino acids. V trimming: 5 bases; J trimming: 1 base; junction bases outside the gene matches: 10.

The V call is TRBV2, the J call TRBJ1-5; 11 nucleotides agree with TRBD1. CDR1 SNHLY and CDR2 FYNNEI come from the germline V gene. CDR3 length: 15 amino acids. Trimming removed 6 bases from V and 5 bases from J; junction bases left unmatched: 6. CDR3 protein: CASRGGQGDHQPQHF. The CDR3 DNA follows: TGTGCCAGCAGGGGGGGACAGGGGGATCATCAGCCCCAGCATTTT.

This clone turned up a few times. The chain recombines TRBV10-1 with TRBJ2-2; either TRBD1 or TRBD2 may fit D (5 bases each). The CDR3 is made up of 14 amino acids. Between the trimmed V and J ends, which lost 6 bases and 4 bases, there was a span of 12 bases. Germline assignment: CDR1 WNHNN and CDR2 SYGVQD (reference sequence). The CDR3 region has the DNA TGCGCCAGCAGCCCTGGGGGATTCACCGGGGAGCTGTTTTTT. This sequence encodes CASSPGGFTGELFF.

DNA for the CDR3: TGTGCCAGCAGACCCGGGACTAGCCCTAGAGGGACCCAGTACTTC. It codes for CASRPGTSPRGTQYF. The chain carries TRBV6-4 and TRBJ2-5; 9 bases agree with TRBD2. V lost 6 bases, J lost 7 bases, and 12 bases stayed unmatched. The CDR3 spans 15 residues. Germline V gene sequence: CDR1 MRHNA, CDR2 SNTAGT.

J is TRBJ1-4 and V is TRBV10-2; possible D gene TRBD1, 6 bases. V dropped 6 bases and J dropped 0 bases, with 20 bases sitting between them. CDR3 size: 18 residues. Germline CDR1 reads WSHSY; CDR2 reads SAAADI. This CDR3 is CASSGWDIGGATNEKLFF. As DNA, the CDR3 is TGCGCCAGCAGCGGTTGGGACATAGGGGGTGCAACTAATGAAAAACTGTTTTTT.

The CDR3 region has the DNA TGTGCCAGCAGTTTTGACAGGGATGCCGGGCCCCAGCATTTT. Translating gives CASSFDRDAGPQHF. The V and J genes are TRBV28 and TRBJ1-5, with 7 bases identical to TRBD1. The CDR3 length is 14 residues. The junction had 8 bases not matched to a gene; V was cut back by 3 bases and J by 9 bases. Germline assignment: CDR1 MDHEN and CDR2 SYDVKM.

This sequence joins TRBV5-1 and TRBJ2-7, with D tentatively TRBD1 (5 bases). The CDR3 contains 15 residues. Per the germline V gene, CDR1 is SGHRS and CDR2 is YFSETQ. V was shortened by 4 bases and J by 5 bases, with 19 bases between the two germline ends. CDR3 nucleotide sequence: TGCGCCAGCAGCCCTCCAGGGCGCCAGGACGACGAGCAGTACTTC. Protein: CASSPPGRQDDEQYF.

This CDR3 is CASSFEGATEAFF. The CDR3 DNA reads TGCGCCAGCAGCTTTGAGGGGGCCACTGAAGCTTTCTTT. The gene calls are TRBV5-1 and TRBJ1-1, with TRBD1 identical over 7 bases. In germline, CDR1 is SGHRS, CDR2 YFSETQ. The V and J ends lost 2 bases and 4 bases, in that order; junction bases with no gene match: 2. The CDR3 length is 13 residues.

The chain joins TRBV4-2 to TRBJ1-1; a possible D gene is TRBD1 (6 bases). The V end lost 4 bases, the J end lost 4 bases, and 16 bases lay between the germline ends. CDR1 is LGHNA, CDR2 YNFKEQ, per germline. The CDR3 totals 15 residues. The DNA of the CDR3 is TGTGCCAGCAGCCTCCGGACAGATTGGGGCACTGAAGCTTTCTTT. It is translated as CASSLRTDWGTEAFF.

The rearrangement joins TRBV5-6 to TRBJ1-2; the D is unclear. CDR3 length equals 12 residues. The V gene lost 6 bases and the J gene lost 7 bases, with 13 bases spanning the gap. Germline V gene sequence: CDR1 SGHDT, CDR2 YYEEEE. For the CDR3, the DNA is TGTGCCAGCACCAGGACCGCCGCTGGCTACACCTTC. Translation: CASTRTAAGYTF.

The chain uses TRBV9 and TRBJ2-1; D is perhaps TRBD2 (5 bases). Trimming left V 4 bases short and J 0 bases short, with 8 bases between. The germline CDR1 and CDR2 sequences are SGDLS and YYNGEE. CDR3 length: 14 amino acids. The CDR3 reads CASSPGDSYNEQFF. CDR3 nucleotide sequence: TGTGCCAGCAGCCCCGGGGACTCCTACAATGAGCAGTTCTTC.

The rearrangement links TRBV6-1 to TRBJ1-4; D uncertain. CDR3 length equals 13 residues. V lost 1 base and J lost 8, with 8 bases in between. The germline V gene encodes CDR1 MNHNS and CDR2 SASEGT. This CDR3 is CASSEGWREKLFF. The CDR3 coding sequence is TGTGCCAGCAGTGAAGGCTGGAGAGAAAAACTGTTTTTT.

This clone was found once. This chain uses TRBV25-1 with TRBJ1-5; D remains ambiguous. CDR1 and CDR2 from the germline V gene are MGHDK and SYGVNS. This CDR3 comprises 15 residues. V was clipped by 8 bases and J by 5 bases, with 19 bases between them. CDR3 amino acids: CASRLKATPYQPQHF. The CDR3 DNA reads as TGTGCCAGCCGACTGAAGGCCACCCCCTATCAGCCCCAGCATTTT.

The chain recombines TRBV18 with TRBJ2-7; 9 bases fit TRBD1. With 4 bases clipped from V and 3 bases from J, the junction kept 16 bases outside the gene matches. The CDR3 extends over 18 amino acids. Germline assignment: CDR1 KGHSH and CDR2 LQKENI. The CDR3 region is CASSLLPPGQGIVYEQYF. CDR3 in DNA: TGTGCCAGCTCACTACTGCCTCCGGGACAGGGAATAGTCTACGAGCAGTACTTC.

DNA of the CDR3: TGTGCCAGCAGCCAAGACAGCAGCTCCTACAATGAGCAGTTCTTC. Translated: CASSQDSSSYNEQFF. V usage is TRBV11-2 and J usage is TRBJ2-1; tentative D call: TRBD1 (5 bases). The ends were cut back, 5 bases at V and 0 bases at J, with 11 bases in the middle. The CDR3 is made up of 15 amino acids. Germline V gene sequence: CDR1 SGHAT, CDR2 FQNNGV.